This passage covers 27 T cell receptor beta chains from one sample sequenced in a study of blood T cell repertoires in COVID-19. The data were produced by immunoSEQ multiplex PCR, yet TCRdb's version contains in-frame clones alone and is incomplete. The repertoire consists of 45,000 to 65,000 clones, with over 75% occurring once and the leading ten covering about 3%. What was sequenced was peripheral blood. Every receptor here comes from a human donor in a cohort sampled during active COVID-19.

The chain has TRBV18 and TRBJ2-4; D may be TRBD2 (6 bases). Trimming left V 10 bases short and J 14 bases short, with 21 bases between. CDR3 length equals 12 residues. CDR1 is KGHSH and CDR2 is LQKENI in the germline V gene. The DNA for the CDR3 is TGTGCCACCGCTCCTTCCGGGACTCCGAAGTACTTC. Translated: CATAPSGTPKYF. The full variable domain, with the rest looked up from reference TRBV18 and TRBJ2-4, is NAGVMQNPRHLVRRRGQEARLRCSPMKGHSHVYWYRQLPEEGLKFMVYLQKENIIDESGMPKERFSAEFPKEGPSILRIQQVVRGDSAAYFCATAPSGTPKYFGAGTRLSVL.

V usage is TRBV3-1 (or the pseudogene TRBV3-2) and J usage is TRBJ2-5, with 8 bases that match TRBD1. Germline CDR1 reads LGHDT; CDR2 reads YNNKEL (reference sequence). Germline trimming cut 4 bases from V and 1 base from J; bases unmatched to any gene: 5. This CDR3 comprises 15 residues. The CDR3 loop is CASSRGTGGQETQYF. The CDR3 DNA reads TGTGCCAGCAGCCGAGGGACAGGTGGCCAAGAGACCCAGTACTTC.

The chain links TRBV4-2 to TRBJ1-2; 9 bases match TRBD1. CDR3 size: 17 residues. The germline CDR1 and CDR2 sequences are LGHNA and YNFKEQ. J lost 5 bases, V lost 4 bases, and 14 bases had no gene match. The CDR3 nucleotides are TGTGCCAGCAGCCTCCACCCGGGACAGGGTAATGGGTATGGCTACACCTTC. Its translation is CASSLHPGQGNGYGYTF.

The rearrangement joins TRBV19 to TRBJ2-7; 10 bases match TRBD1. Unmatched junction bases numbered 13, after V lost 5 bases and J lost 6 bases. This CDR3 region has 16 residues. Looked up from germline, CDR1 is LNHDA and CDR2 is SQIVND (reference sequence). CDR3 nucleotides: TGTGCCAGTAGTTCGTTACCGGGACAGGGGATGAGCGAGCAGTACTTC. It encodes CASSSLPGQGMSEQYF.

The chain is built from TRBV2 and TRBJ2-3; 8 positions match TRBD1. The germline V gene encodes CDR1 SNHLY and CDR2 FYNNEI. The CDR3 runs 14 residues. The V segment lost 1 base and the J segment 6 bases; nucleotides outside the gene matches: 3. CDR3 DNA sequence: TGTGCCAGCAGTGAAGACAGGGGGGCGGATACGCAGTATTTT. As protein: CASSEDRGADTQYF. Looking up the rest from reference TRBV2 and TRBJ2-3 gives the full variable domain: EPEVTQTPSHQVTQMGQEVILRCVPISNHLYFYWYRQILGQKVEFLVSFYNNEISEKSEIFDDQFSVERPDGSNFTLKIRSTKLEDSAMYFCASSEDRGADTQYFGPGTRLTVL.

For this clone: This sample includes further DNA sequences coding for the same CDR3. The V and J genes are TRBV4-1 and TRBJ1-1; the D is unclear. CDR1 is MGHRA and CDR2 is YSYEKL in the germline V gene. Trimming left V 0 bases short and J 1 base short, with 6 bases between. CDR3 length equals 14 residues. CDR3: CASSQEPGNTEAFF. The CDR3, as DNA: TGCGCCAGCAGCCAAGAACCGGGGAACACTGAAGCTTTCTTT.

This clone showed up just once. The V gene is TRBV5-4, the J gene TRBJ2-5; 8 nucleotides align to TRBD1. V shed 4 bases and J 3 bases; nucleotides not matched to a gene: 8. Germline V CDR1 and CDR2: SGHNT, YYREEE (reference sequence). This CDR3 has 15 residues. The CDR3 spells CASSLWTGPEETQYF. The CDR3 bases are TGTGCCAGCAGCCTCTGGACAGGGCCGGAAGAGACCCAGTACTTC.

The J gene is TRBJ2-1, the V gene TRBV2; tentative D call: TRBD2 (5 bases). V lost 10 bases to trimming and J lost 0 bases, with 13 bases between them. CDR3 length: 14 residues. CDR1 SNHLY and CDR2 FYNNEI come from the germline V gene. The CDR3 nucleotides read TGTGCCACAGGCGAGCGGAGCTCCTACAATGAGCAGTTCTTC. Residues: CATGERSSYNEQFF.

CDR3: CASSPPTEGYGYTF. The CDR3 nucleotides are TGTGCCAGCTCACCACCGACAGAAGGCTATGGCTACACCTTC. The chain joins TRBV18 to TRBJ1-2, with a possible D match to TRBD1 (5 bases). The CDR3 is made up of 14 amino acids. Looked up from germline, CDR1 is KGHSH and CDR2 is LQKENI. V was pared by 0 bases and J by 4 bases, with 9 bases between. Full variable domain (outside the CDR3, taken from reference TRBV18 and TRBJ1-2): NAGVMQNPRHLVRRRGQEARLRCSPMKGHSHVYWYRQLPEEGLKFMVYLQKENIIDESGMPKERFSAEFPKEGPSILRIQQVVRGDSAAYFCASSPPTEGYGYTFGSGTRLTVV.

The gene calls are TRBV9 and TRBJ2-5, with D possibly matching TRBD1 (6 bases). CDR1 is SGDLS and CDR2 is YYNGEE in the germline V gene. V dropped 3 bases and J dropped 5 bases, with 11 bases sitting between them. There are 13 residues in the CDR3. The CDR3 loop reads CASSEQGWETQYF. CDR3 DNA: TGTGCCAGCAGCGAACAGGGATGGGAGACCCAGTACTTC.

This chain connects TRBV4-1 to TRBJ1-2; a possible D gene is TRBD1 (5 bases). CDR3 length: 11 amino acids. Trimming left V 8 bases short and J 7 bases short, with 11 bases between. Germline lookup yields CDR1 MGHRA and CDR2 YSYEKL. The chain's CDR3 is CASRGEGGYTF. In DNA form, the CDR3 reads TGCGCCAGCCGGGGGGAGGGTGGCTACACCTTC.

The chain carries TRBV11-1 and TRBJ2-1; D might be TRBD2 (6 bases). The CDR3 totals 15 residues. The germline gives CDR1 SGHAT, CDR2 FQDESV (reference sequence). The V end was cut by 3 bases, the J end by 7 bases, with 16 bases between. CDR3 residues: CASSFGGSGRNEQFF. The CDR3 DNA sequence: TGTGCCAGCAGCTTCGGGGGAAGCGGTAGGAATGAGCAGTTCTTC.

This clone was observed a handful of times. This chain uses TRBV4-3 with TRBJ2-6, with a tentative D call TRBD1 (6 bases). This CDR3 has 16 amino acids. CDR1 and CDR2 from the germline V gene are LGHNA and YSLEER. V dropped 0 bases and J dropped 2 bases, with 8 bases sitting between them. CDR3: CASSQEPGAGANVLTF. DNA for the CDR3: TGCGCCAGCAGCCAAGAGCCAGGGGCTGGGGCCAACGTCCTGACTTTC.

J is TRBJ2-5 and V is TRBV2; 11 positions match TRBD2. The ends lost 6 bases at V and 2 bases at J; junction bases unmatched: 8. This CDR3 region has 16 residues. The germline CDR1 and CDR2 sequences are SNHLY and FYNNEI. CDR3 DNA: TGTGCCAGCAGCCGGGATAGCGGGAGGGCTCAAGAGACCCAGTACTTC. It translates to CASSRDSGRAQETQYF.

This clone was recorded once. This sequence joins TRBV6-5 and TRBJ1-5; possible D gene TRBD1, 5 bases. With 4 bases removed from V and 4 bases from J, the gap between germline ends came to 11 bases. The CDR3 is made up of 14 amino acids. Germline V gene sequence: CDR1 MNHEY, CDR2 SVGAGI. In DNA, the CDR3 is TGTGCCAGCAGTTCCGACAGAGCGAATCAGCCCCAGCATTTT. It specifies CASSSDRANQPQHF.

The genes are TRBV7-2 and TRBJ2-3; the match to TRBD2 covers 10 bases. This CDR3 contains 16 residues. Germline lookup yields CDR1 SGHTA and CDR2 FQGNSA. J gave up 0 bases and V 5 bases, and 5 bases lay outside the gene matches. This CDR3 reads CASSPGTSASTDTQYF. The CDR3 DNA follows: TGTGCCAGCAGCCCCGGGACTAGCGCTAGCACAGATACGCAGTATTTT.

In this sample, this clone turned up once. The genes are TRBV9 and TRBJ1-5; D call uncertain. V lost 4 bases and J lost 6, with 11 bases in between. CDR3 size: 13 residues. Germline CDR1 reads SGDLS; CDR2 reads YYNGEE. The CDR3 coding sequence is TGTGCCAGCAGCCCTCAAGCAGGTCAGCCCCAGCATTTT. It is translated as CASSPQAGQPQHF.

This clone was detected only once. The chain combines TRBV18 with TRBJ1-2, with TRBD1 matching over 12 bases. The CDR3 extends over 14 amino acids. Germline V gene sequence: CDR1 KGHSH, CDR2 LQKENI. Trimming at V came to 6 bases and at J to 6 bases, leaving 5 bases not matched to a gene. The chain's CDR3 is CASSQGQGANGYTF. The CDR3 nucleotides are TGTGCCAGCTCCCAGGGACAGGGGGCGAATGGCTACACCTTC.

The chain has TRBV18 and TRBJ2-5; D ambiguous. In germline, CDR1 is KGHSH, CDR2 LQKENI. The CDR3 has 14 amino acids. Deletions cut 5 bases from V and 3 bases from J, with 13 bases between. The CDR3 loop reads CASSSEVAEETQYF. In nucleotides, the CDR3 is TGTGCCAGCTCATCCGAAGTTGCAGAAGAGACCCAGTACTTC.

The chain uses TRBV4-2 and TRBJ1-6; D ambiguous. Germline CDR1 reads LGHNA; CDR2 reads YNFKEQ. With 0 bases removed from V and 5 bases from J, the gap between germline ends came to 8 bases. There are 15 residues in the CDR3. CDR3 region: CASSQDGQNNSPLHF. The CDR3 nucleotides are TGTGCCAGCAGCCAAGATGGCCAGAATAATTCACCCCTCCACTTT.

As DNA, the CDR3 is TGTGCCAGCAGCTTAGATCAAGCGGGAGGAGGGGCCGGGGAGCTGTTTTTT. Amino acids: CASSLDQAGGGAGELFF. The chain combines TRBV11-3 with TRBJ2-2; the match to TRBD2 covers 9 bases. V was clipped by 0 bases and J by 6 bases; unmatched bases: 8. The germline CDR1 and CDR2 sequences are SGHNT and YENEEA. CDR3 length: 17 residues.

The genes are TRBV7-9 and TRBJ2-7; D is perhaps TRBD1 (5 bases). V was pared by 1 base and J by 0 bases, with 10 bases between. This CDR3 spans 15 amino acids. In germline, CDR1 is SEHNR, CDR2 FQNEAQ (reference sequence). CDR3 amino acids: CASSLVSGASYEQYF. The CDR3 region has the DNA TGTGCCAGCAGCTTAGTATCTGGGGCCTCCTACGAGCAGTACTTC.

This rearrangement joins TRBV12-3 or TRBV12-4 to TRBJ1-1, with a tentative D call TRBD1 (5 bases). Trimming shortened V by 6 bases and J by 1 base, and 9 bases separated the two germline ends. The CDR3 has 13 residues. In nucleotides, the CDR3 is TGTGCCAGCAGCCGGACACCGAACACTGAAGCTTTCTTT. This translates into CASSRTPNTEAFF.

This clone was picked up one time. This sequence joins TRBV6-1 and TRBJ2-3; 13 nucleotides align to TRBD2. V trimming: 4 bases; J trimming: 4 bases; junction bases outside the gene matches: 8. CDR1 is MNHNS, CDR2 SASEGT, per germline. The CDR3 sequence is 17 residues long. The CDR3: CASSVRRTSGGADTQYF. In DNA, the CDR3 is TGTGCCAGCAGTGTACGTAGGACTAGCGGGGGCGCAGATACGCAGTATTTT.

This chain uses TRBV30 with TRBJ2-3; D is possibly TRBD2 (6 bases). Germline-derived CDR1 and CDR2 are GTSNPN and SVGIG (reference sequence). This CDR3 region has 16 residues. V was clipped by 1 base and J by 2 bases, with 16 bases between them. CDR3 sequence: CAWSADSGDSTDTQYF. The CDR3 coding sequence is TGTGCCTGGAGTGCAGATAGCGGAGACTCCACAGATACGCAGTATTTT.

The chain couples TRBV18 to TRBJ1-6; unclear D gene. V lost 1 base, J lost 7 bases, and 14 bases lay in between. This CDR3 is built from 16 residues. Germline values: CDR1 KGHSH, CDR2 LQKENI. The CDR3 sequence is CASSPRGGTKNSPLHF. CDR3 coding DNA: TGTGCCAGCTCACCACGAGGAGGCACGAAAAATTCACCCCTCCACTTT.

This sequence joins TRBV6-6 and TRBJ2-3, with a possible D match to TRBD1 (6 bases). The germline CDR1 and CDR2 sequences are MNHNY and SVGAGI (reference sequence). This CDR3 region has 14 residues. V was pared by 6 bases and J by 3 bases, with 13 bases between. Here the CDR3 DNA reads TGTGCCAGCAGGACTCAGGGGCGGACAGATACGCAGTATTTT. It is translated as CASRTQGRTDTQYF.